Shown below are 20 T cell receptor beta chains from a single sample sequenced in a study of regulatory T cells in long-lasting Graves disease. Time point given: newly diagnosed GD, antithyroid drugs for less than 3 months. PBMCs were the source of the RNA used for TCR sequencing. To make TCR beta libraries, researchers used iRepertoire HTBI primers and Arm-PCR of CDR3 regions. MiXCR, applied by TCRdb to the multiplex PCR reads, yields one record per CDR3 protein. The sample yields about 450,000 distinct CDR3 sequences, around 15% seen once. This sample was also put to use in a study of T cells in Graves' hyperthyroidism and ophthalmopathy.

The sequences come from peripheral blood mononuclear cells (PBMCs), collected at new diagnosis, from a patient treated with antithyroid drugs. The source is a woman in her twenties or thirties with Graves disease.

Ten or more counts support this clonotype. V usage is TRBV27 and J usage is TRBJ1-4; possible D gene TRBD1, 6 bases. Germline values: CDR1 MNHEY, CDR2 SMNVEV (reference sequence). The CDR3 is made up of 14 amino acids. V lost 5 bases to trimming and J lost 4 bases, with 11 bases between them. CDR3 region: CASSPQGINEKLFF. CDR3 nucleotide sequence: TGTGCCAGCAGTCCTCAGGGGATTAATGAAAAACTGTTTTTT.

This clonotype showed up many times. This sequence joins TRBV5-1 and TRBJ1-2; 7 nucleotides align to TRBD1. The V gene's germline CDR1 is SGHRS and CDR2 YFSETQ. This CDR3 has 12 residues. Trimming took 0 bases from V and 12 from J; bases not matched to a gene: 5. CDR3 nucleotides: TGCGCCAGCAGCTTGGACAGGGGTATAGACACCTTC. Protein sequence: CASSLDRGIDTF. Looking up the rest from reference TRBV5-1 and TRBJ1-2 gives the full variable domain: KAGVTQTPRYLIKTRGQQVTLSCSPISGHRSVSWYQQTPGQGLQFLFEYFSETQRNKGNFPGRFSGRQFSNSRSEMNVSTLELGDSALYLCASSLDRGIDTFGSGTRLTVV.

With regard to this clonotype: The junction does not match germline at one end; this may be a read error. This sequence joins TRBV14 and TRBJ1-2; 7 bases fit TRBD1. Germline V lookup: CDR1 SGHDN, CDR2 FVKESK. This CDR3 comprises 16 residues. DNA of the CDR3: TGTGCCAGCAGCCAAGAGTCCCGGCAGGGGGACTATGGCTCCACCTTC. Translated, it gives CASSQESRQGDYGSTF.

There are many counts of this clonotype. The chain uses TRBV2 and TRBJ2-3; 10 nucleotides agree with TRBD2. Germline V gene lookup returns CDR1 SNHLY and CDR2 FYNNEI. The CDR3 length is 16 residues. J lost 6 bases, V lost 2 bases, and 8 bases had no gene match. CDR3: CASSETSGIDWDTQYF. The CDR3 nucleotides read TGTGCCAGCAGTGAAACTAGCGGGATTGACTGGGATACGCAGTATTTT.

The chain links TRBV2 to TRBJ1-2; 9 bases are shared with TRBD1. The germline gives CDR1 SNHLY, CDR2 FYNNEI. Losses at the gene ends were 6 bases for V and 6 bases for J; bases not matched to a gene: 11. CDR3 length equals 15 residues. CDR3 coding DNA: TGTGCCAGCAGCATCGCCGAAGGGGACAGGGATGGCTACACCTTC. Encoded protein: CASSIAEGDRDGYTF.

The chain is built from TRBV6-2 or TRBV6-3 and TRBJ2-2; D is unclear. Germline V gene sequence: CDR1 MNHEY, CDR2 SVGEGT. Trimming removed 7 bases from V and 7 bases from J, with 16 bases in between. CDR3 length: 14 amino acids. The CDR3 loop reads CASNYPARSGELFF. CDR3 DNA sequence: TGTGCCAGCAACTACCCGGCACGCAGCGGGGAGCTGTTTTTT.

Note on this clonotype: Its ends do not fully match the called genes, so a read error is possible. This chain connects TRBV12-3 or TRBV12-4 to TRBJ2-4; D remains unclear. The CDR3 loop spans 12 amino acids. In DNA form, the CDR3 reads TGTGCCAGCAGTTTGGGAACAAACACTCAGTACTTC. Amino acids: CASSLGTNTQYF.

In DNA, the CDR3 is TGCAGTGTGCCGGGACAGGGATTTTTGGCGCAGTATTTT. Protein product: CSVPGQGFLAQYF. The chain joins TRBV20-1 to TRBJ2-3; 9 bases fit TRBD1. This CDR3 spans 13 amino acids. CDR1 DFQATT and CDR2 SNEGSKA come from the germline V gene (reference sequence). V was clipped by 7 bases and J by 10 bases; unmatched bases: 12.

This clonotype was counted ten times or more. The CDR3 loop reads CSARDRVDSNQPQHF. The CDR3 DNA follows: TGCAGTGCCAGGGACAGGGTCGATAGCAATCAGCCCCAGCATTTT. The chain recombines TRBV20-1 with TRBJ1-5; 9 bases are shared with TRBD1. This CDR3 contains 15 residues. Germline CDR1 DFQATT, CDR2 SNEGSKA (reference sequence). V lost 6 bases and J lost 0; bases outside the gene matches: 6.

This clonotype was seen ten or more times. Written as DNA, the CDR3 is TGCAGTGCTAGAATCCCTCTGGGGTCATCGCATGAGCAGTACTTC. It is translated as CSARIPLGSSHEQYF. The rearrangement uses TRBV20-1 and TRBJ2-7, with unresolved D. Trimming cost V 2 bases and J 7 bases, with 21 bases left between them. CDR1 and CDR2 from the germline V gene are DFQATT and SNEGSKA (reference sequence). This CDR3 has 15 residues.

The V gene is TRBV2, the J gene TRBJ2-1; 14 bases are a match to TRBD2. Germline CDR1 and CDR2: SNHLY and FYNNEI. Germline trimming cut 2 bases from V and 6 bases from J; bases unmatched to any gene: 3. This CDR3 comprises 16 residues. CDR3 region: CASSELGTSGSNEQFF. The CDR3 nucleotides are TGTGCCAGCAGTGAACTCGGGACTAGCGGGAGCAATGAGCAGTTCTTC.

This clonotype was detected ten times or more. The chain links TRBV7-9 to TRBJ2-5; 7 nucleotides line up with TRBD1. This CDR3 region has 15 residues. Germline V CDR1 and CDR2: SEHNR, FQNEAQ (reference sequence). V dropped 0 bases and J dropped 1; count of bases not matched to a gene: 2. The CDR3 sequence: CASSLAPGGQETQYF. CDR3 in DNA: TGTGCCAGCAGCTTAGCCCCAGGGGGCCAAGAGACCCAGTACTTC.

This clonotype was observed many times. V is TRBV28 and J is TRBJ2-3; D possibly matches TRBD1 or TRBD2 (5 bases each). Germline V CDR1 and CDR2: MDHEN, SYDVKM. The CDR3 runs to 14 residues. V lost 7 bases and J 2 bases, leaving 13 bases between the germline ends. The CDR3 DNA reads TGTGCCAGCACCCTCGCCGGGGCCACAGATACGCAGTATTTT. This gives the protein CASTLAGATDTQYF.

The CDR3 spells CATDRGSNQPQHF. CDR3 sequence (DNA): TGTGCCACCGACAGGGGCAGCAATCAGCCCCAGCATTTT. The rearrangement joins TRBV28 to TRBJ1-5; 8 bases align to TRBD1. Losses at the gene ends were 10 bases for V and 1 base for J; bases not matched to a gene: 3. Germline CDR1 reads MDHEN; CDR2 reads SYDVKM. The CDR3 totals 13 residues.

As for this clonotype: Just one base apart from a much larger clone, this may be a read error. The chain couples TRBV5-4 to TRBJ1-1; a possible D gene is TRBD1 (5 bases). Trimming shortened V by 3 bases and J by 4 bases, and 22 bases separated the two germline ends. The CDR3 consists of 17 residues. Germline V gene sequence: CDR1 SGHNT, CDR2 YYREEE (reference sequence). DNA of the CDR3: TGTGCCAGCAGCTACGCCATAGGGGCGGGGCCCCCCACTGAAGCTTTCTTT. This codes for CASSYAIGAGPPTEAFF. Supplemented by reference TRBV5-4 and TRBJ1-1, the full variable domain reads ETGVTQSPTHLIKTRGQQVTLRCSSQSGHNTVSWYQQALGQGPQFIFQYYREEENGRGNFPPRFSGLQFPNYSSELNVNALELDDSALYLCASSYAIGAGPPTEAFFGQGTRLTVV.

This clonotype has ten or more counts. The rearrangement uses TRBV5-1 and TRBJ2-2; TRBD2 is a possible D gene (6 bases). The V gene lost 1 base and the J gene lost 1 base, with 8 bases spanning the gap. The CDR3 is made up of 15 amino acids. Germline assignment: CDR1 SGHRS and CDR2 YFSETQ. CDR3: CASSLQGGNTGELFF. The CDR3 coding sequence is TGCGCCAGCAGCTTGCAGGGAGGGAACACCGGGGAGCTGTTTTTT.

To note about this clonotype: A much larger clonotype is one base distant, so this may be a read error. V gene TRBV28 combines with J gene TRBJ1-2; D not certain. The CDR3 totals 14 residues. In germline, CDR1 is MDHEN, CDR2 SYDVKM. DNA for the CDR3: TGTGCCAGCACCTCTAACGGGGTTACCTATAGCTACACCTTC. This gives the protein CASTSNGVTYSYTF.

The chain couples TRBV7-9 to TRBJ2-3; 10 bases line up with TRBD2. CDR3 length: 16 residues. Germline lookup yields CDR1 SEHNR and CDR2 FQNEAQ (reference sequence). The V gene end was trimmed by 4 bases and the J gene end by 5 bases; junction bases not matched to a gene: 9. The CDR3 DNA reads TGTGCCAGCAGCTACCCCCTTAGCGGGGGGCGAGATACGCAGTATTTT. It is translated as CASSYPLSGGRDTQYF.

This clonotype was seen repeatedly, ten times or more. This CDR3 reads CASSLNRLEAFF. The CDR3 DNA follows: TGTGCCAGCAGTTTAAACAGACTTGAAGCTTTCTTT. The chain uses TRBV28 and TRBJ1-1; D gene unclear. This CDR3 is built from 12 residues. Germline V lookup: CDR1 MDHEN, CDR2 SYDVKM. V gave up 2 bases and J gave up 7 bases, with 8 bases separating them.

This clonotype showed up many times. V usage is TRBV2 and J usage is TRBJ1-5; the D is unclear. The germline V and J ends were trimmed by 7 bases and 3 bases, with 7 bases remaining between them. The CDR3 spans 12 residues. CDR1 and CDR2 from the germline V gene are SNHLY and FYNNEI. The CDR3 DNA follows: TGTGCCAGCAACGGGATCAATCAGCCCCAGCATTTT. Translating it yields CASNGINQPQHF.